This record concerns one T cell receptor beta chain sequence. Its specificity is unknown. The entry originates in a study of human T cells and chemical hapten exposure. Study summary: Slight differences in pooled library volume were the main source of varying TCR yields across samples. Study-wide results and caveats: Counts of expanded TCRs at PT1 were positively correlated with patch test score. Expanded TCRs grouped into significantly more large CDR3 similarity clusters than controls produced.

TCRdb used MiXCR to reprocess the RACE reads, holding one entry per CDR3 protein. The sample has some 180,000 distinct CDR3 sequences, 20% to 25% seen once; the top ten hold about 2.3%. The time point is: patch test 3, about 24 weeks after DPC sensitization. The treatment: therapeutic diphenylcyclopropenone sensitization with weekly scalp DPC. Those who donated were patients with alopecia, 18 to 70 years of age, and suitable for DPC. The source was whole blood, collected in connection with sensitization to the hapten diphenylcyclopropenone (DPC). This TCR was recovered from a woman aged 40-49 years with alopecia areata. Some clones in this sample may be carry-over from other donors' samples.

The CDR3 is CASSLEWSGGANVLTF. The CDR3 region has the DNA TGTGCCAGCAGCTTAGAGTGGAGTGGAGGGGCCAACGTCCTGACTTTC. The V gene is TRBV7-9, the J gene TRBJ2-6; no definite D call. The V end was cut by 1 base, the J end by 4 bases, with 11 bases between. Germline CDR1 reads SEHNR; CDR2 reads FQNEAQ (reference sequence). This CDR3 region has 16 residues.